The clone carrying this TCR beta chain was counted a few times. The data derive from a study of T cells in Graves' hyperthyroidism and ophthalmopathy. Study summary: Peripheral blood samples were taken at initial diagnosis, prior to any treatment.

Trimming took 2 bases from V and 5 from J, leaving 10 bases between them. The CDR3 runs 14 residues. Germline V gene sequence: CDR1 MNHEY, CDR2 SMNVEV (reference sequence). Amplified TCR beta CDR3 regions derived from RNA transcripts. HTBI primers were the set used in a first-round RT-PCR of the TCR CDR3. TCRdb reprocessed the multiplex PCR reads with MiXCR, giving one entry per CDR3 protein. Of under 250,000 distinct CDR3 sequences in the sample, approximately 17% were seen once. A patient was excluded if there was uncontrolled infection, other autoimmune disease, pregnancy or lactation. PBMCs were derived from about 9.1 ml fresh peripheral blood.

Sequencing was carried out using blood. This receptor was identified in a man over 45 with Graves' hyperthyroidism. This chain links TRBV27 with TRBJ1-5, with D maybe TRBD1 (6 bases). CDR3 sequence reads: CASSLGGADQPQHF. CDR3 nucleotide sequence: TGTGCCAGCAGTTTAGGGGGGGCCGATCAGCCCCAGCATTTT.